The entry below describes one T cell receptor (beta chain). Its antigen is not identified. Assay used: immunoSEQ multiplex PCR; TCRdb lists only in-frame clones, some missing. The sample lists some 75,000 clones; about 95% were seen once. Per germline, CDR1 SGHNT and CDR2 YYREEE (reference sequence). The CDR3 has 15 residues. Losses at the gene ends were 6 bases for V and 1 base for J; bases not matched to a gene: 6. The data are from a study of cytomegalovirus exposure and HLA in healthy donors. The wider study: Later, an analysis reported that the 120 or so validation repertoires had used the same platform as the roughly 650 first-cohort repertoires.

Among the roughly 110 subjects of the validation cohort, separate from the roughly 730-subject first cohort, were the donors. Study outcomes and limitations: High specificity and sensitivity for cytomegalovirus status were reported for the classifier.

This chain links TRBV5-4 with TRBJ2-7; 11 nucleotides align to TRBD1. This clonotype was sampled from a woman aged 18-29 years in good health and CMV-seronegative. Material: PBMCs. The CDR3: CASTPGQGASYEQYF. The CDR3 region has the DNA TGTGCCAGCACGCCTGGACAGGGGGCGTCCTACGAGCAGTACTTC.